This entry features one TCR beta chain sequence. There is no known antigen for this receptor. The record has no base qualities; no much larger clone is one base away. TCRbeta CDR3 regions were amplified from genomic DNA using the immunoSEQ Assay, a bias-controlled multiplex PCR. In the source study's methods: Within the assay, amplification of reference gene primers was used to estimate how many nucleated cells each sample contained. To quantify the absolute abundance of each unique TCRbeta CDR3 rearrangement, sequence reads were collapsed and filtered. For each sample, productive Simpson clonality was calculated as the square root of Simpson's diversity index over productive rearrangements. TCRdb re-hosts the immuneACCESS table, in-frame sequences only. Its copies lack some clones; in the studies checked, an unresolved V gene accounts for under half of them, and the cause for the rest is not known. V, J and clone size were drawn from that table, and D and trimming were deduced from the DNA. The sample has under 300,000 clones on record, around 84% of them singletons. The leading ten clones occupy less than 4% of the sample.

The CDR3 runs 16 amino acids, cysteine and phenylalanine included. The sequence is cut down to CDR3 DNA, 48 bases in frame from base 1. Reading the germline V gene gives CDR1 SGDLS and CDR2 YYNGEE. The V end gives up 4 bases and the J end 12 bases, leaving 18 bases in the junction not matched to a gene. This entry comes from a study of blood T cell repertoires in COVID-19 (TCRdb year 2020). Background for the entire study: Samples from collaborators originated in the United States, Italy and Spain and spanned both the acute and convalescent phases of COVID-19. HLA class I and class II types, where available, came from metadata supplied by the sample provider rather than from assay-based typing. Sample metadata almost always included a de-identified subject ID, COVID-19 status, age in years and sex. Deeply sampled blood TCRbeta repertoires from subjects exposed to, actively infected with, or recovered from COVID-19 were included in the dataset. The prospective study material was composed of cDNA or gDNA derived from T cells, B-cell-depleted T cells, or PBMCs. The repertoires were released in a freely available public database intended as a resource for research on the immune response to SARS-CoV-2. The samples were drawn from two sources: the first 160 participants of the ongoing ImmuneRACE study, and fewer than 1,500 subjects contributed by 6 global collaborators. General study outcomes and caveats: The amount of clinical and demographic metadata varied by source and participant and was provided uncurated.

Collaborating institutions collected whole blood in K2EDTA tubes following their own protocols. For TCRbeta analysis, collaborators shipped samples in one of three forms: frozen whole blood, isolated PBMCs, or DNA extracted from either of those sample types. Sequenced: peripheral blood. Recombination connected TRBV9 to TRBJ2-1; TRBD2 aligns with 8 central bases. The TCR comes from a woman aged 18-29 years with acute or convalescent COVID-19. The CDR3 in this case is CASSTLSAGEGRGQFF. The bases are TGTGCCAGCAGCACTCTTTCAGCGGGAGAAGGTCGTGGGCAGTTCTTC.